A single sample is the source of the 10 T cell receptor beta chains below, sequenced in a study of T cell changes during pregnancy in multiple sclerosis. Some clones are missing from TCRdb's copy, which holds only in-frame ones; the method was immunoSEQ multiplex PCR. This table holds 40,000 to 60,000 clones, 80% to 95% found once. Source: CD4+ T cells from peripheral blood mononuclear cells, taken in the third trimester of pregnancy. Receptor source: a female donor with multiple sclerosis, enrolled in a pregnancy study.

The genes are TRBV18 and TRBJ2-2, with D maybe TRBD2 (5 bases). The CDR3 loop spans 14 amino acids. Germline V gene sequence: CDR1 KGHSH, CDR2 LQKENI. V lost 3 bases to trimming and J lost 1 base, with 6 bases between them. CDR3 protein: CASSPGRNTGELFF. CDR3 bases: TGTGCCAGCTCACCGGGGAGGAACACCGGGGAGCTGTTTTTT.

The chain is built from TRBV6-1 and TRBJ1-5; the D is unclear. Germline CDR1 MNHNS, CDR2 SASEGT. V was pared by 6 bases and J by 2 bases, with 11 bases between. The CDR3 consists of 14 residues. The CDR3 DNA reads TGTGCCAGCAGCACGTCCGGGGGCAATCAGCCCCAGCATTTT. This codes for CASSTSGGNQPQHF.

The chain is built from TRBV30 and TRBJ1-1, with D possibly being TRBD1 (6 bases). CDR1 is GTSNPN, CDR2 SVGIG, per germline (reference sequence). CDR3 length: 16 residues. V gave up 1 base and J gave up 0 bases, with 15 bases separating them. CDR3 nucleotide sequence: TGTGCCTGGAGTGACTATTTGGGACATTTGAACACTGAAGCTTTCTTT. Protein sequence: CAWSDYLGHLNTEAFF.

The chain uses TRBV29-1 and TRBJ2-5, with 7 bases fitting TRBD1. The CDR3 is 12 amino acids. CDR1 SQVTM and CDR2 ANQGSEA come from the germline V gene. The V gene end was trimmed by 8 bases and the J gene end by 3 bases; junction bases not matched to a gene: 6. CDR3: CSLTGREETQYF. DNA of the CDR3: TGCAGCCTGACAGGGCGGGAAGAGACCCAGTACTTC. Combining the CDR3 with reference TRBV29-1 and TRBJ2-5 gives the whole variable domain SAVISQKPSRDICQRGTSLTIQCQVDSQVTMMFWYRQQPGQSLTLIATANQGSEATYESGFVIDKFPISRPNLTFSTLTVSNMSPEDSSIYLCSLTGREETQYFGPGTRLLVL.

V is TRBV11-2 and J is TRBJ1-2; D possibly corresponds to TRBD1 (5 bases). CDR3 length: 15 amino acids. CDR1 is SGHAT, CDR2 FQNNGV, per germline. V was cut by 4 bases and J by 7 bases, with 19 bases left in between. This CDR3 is CASSSGGEARGGYTF. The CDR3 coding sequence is TGTGCCAGCAGCTCCGGGGGGGAGGCTCGGGGTGGCTACACCTTC.

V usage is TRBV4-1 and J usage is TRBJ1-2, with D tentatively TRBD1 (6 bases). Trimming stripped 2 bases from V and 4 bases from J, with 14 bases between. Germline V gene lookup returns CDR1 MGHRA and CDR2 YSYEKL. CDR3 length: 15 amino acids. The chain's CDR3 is CASSQSPRTVYGYTF. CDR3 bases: TGCGCCAGCAGCCAAAGCCCTCGGACAGTCTATGGCTACACCTTC.

The CDR3 DNA reads TGTGCCAGCAGCCCAACAGGGAGCTCTGGAAACACCATATATTTT. It is translated as CASSPTGSSGNTIYF. The chain recombines TRBV7-9 with TRBJ1-3; maybe TRBD1 (6 bases). The length of the CDR3 is 15 residues. Germline V gene data show CDR1 as SEHNR and CDR2 as FQNEAQ (reference sequence). V was clipped by 5 bases and J by 0 bases, with 11 bases between them. Full variable domain (missing parts from reference TRBV7-9 and TRBJ1-3): DTGVSQNPRHKITKRGQNVTFRCDPISEHNRLYWYRQTLGQGPEFLTYFQNEAQLEKSRLLSDRFSAERPKGSFSTLEIQRTEQGDSAMYLCASSPTGSSGNTIYFGEGSWLTVV.

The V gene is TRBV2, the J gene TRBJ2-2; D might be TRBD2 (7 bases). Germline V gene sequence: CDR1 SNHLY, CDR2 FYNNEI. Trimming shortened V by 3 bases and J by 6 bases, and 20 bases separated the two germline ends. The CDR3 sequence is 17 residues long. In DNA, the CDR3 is TGTGCCAGCAGTGATGGGCCTCGGGGGGCAGTCGCCGGGGAGCTGTTTTTT. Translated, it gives CASSDGPRGAVAGELFF. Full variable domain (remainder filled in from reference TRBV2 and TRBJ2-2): EPEVTQTPSHQVTQMGQEVILRCVPISNHLYFYWYRQILGQKVEFLVSFYNNEISEKSEIFDDQFSVERPDGSNFTLKIRSTKLEDSAMYFCASSDGPRGAVAGELFFGEGSRLTVL.

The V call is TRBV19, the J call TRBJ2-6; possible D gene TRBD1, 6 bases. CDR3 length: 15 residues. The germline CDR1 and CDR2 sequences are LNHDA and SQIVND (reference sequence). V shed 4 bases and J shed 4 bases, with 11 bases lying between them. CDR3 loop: CASSNQGIGANVLTF. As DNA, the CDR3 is TGTGCCAGTAGTAACCAGGGGATAGGGGCCAACGTCCTGACTTTC. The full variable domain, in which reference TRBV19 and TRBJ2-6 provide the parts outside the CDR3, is DGGITQSPKYLFRKEGQNVTLSCEQNLNHDAMYWYRQDPGQGLRLIYYSQIVNDFQKGDIAEGYSVSREKKESFPLTVTSAQKNPTAFYLCASSNQGIGANVLTFGAGSRLTVL.

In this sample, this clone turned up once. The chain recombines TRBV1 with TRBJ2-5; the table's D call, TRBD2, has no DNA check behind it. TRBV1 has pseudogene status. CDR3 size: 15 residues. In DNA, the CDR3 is TGCACCAAGGTGAGACTAGCGGTCCTCCAAGAGACCCAGTACTTC. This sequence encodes CTKVRLAVLQETQYF.